The next 8 T cell receptor beta chains were all read from a single sample in a study of response to subunit inactivated influenza vaccine. TCRdb re-analysed the RT-PCR reads in MiXCR, keeping a single row per CDR3 protein. The sample holds just over 300,000 distinct CDR3 sequences; about a fifth are singletons and the top ten take roughly 10%. The sample here was PBMCs from blood, taken 21 months after vaccination. These receptors all come from a man aged 50-75 years who received an inactivated influenza vaccine.

The DNA of the CDR3 is TGTGCCAGCAGCTTAGTAGGCGGGAGCGGCGGGGAGCTGTTTTTT. Translating gives CASSLVGGSGGELFF. The rearrangement uses TRBV7-2 and TRBJ2-2, with TRBD2 identical over 7 bases. The CDR3 length is 15 residues. V shed 1 base and J 7 bases; nucleotides not matched to a gene: 6. Germline-derived CDR1 and CDR2 are SGHTA and FQGNSA.

This clonotype has more than one count but fewer than ten. The genes are TRBV12-3 or TRBV12-4 and TRBJ2-1; D call uncertain. V was trimmed by 8 bases and J by 10 bases, leaving 18 bases between them. The CDR3 has 13 amino acids. The DNA of the CDR3 is TGTGCCAGCGCGGTCGTAGGGTTTGGGGAGCAGTTCTTC. Its translation is CASAVVGFGEQFF.

Only a few counts were recorded for this clonotype. This chain uses TRBV6-1 with TRBJ2-6; possible D gene TRBD2, 6 bases. Trimming cost V 5 bases and J 6 bases, with 11 bases left between them. This CDR3 has 14 amino acids. CDR1 and CDR2 from the germline V gene are MNHNS and SASEGT. The CDR3 is CASSREYPANVLTF. CDR3 bases: TGTGCCAGCAGTCGGGAGTATCCGGCCAACGTCCTGACTTTC.

V and J are TRBV29-1 and TRBJ1-3; D may be TRBD1 (5 bases). Germline CDR1 reads SQVTM; CDR2 reads ANQGSEA. The ends were cut back, 5 bases at V and 2 bases at J, with 13 bases in the middle. The CDR3 is 14 amino acids. The CDR3 loop reads CSVSAGSAGNTIYF. The CDR3, as DNA: TGCAGCGTTTCGGCAGGGTCGGCTGGAAACACCATATATTTT.

The CDR3 nucleotides read TGCAGTGCTATTCCGACAGGGAGCGCAGATACGCAGTATTTT. Amino acid sequence: CSAIPTGSADTQYF. The chain links TRBV20-1 to TRBJ2-3; 7 bases map to TRBD1. V shed 4 bases and J 4 bases; nucleotides not matched to a gene: 8. The CDR3 contains 14 residues. CDR1 is DFQATT, CDR2 SNEGSKA, per germline (reference sequence).

The chain carries TRBV15 and TRBJ2-2, with D uncertain. This CDR3 is 13 amino acids long. Germline V gene lookup returns CDR1 LNHNV and CDR2 YYDKDF (reference sequence). V was cut by 8 bases and J by 1 base, with 8 bases left in between. CDR3 protein: CATLDENTGELFF. The CDR3 DNA is TGTGCCACCCTAGACGAGAACACCGGGGAGCTGTTTTTT.

The rearrangement links TRBV5-6 to TRBJ1-6; D perhaps matches TRBD1 (5 bases). Germline lookup yields CDR1 SGHDT and CDR2 YYEEEE. The CDR3 consists of 16 residues. Trimming removed 4 bases at V and 10 bases at J, with 21 bases between. DNA for the CDR3: TGTGCCAGCAGCCGAGCCGGGACTGCGGCGGGGTCACCCCTCCACTTT. As protein: CASSRAGTAAGSPLHF.

V and J are TRBV12-3 or TRBV12-4 and TRBJ1-4; D may be TRBD1 (5 bases). V was pared by 2 bases and J by 5 bases, with 12 bases between. The CDR3 length is 15 residues. The CDR3 nucleotides are TGTGCCAGCAGTTTAACCCACAGGACAAATGAAAAACTGTTTTTT. This translates into CASSLTHRTNEKLFF.